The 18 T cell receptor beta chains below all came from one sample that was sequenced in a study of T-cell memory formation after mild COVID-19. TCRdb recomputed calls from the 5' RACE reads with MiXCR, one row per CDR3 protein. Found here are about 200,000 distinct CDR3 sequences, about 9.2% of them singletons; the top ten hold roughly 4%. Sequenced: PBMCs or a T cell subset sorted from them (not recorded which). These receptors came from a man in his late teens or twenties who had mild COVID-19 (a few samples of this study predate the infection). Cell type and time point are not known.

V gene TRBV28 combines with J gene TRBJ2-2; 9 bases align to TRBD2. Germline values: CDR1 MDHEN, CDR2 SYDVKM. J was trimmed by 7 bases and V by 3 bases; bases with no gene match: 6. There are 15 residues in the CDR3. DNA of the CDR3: TGTGCCAGCAGTTTTTCAGCGGGGGGCCGCGGGGAGCTGTTTTTT. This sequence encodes CASSFSAGGRGELFF.

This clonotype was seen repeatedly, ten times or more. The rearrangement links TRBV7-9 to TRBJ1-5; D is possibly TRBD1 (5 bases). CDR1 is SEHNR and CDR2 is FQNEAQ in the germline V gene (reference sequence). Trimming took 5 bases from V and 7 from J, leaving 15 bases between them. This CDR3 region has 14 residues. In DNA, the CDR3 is TGTGCCAGCAGCCCCCTTGGGGGAGGCCAGCCCCAGCATTTT. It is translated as CASSPLGGGQPQHF.

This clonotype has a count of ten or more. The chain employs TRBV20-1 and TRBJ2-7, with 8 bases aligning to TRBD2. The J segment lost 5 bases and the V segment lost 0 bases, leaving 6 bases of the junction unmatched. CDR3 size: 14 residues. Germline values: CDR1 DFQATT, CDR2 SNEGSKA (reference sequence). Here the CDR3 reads CSARDLGSGDEQYF. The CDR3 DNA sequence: TGCAGTGCTAGAGATCTGGGTAGCGGGGACGAGCAGTACTTC.

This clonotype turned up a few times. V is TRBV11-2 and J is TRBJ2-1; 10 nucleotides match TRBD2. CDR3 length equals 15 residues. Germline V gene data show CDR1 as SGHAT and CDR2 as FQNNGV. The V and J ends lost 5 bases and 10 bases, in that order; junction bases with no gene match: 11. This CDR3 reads CASSPLAGVPAEQFF. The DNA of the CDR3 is TGTGCCAGCAGCCCCCTAGCGGGGGTTCCCGCAGAGCAGTTCTTC.

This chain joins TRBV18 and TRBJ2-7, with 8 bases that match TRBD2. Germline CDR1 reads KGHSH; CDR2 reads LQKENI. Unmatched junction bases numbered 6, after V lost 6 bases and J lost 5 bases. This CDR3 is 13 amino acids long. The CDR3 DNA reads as TGTGCCAGCTCCCCCGGGAGGGACGACGAGCAGTACTTC. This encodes CASSPGRDDEQYF.

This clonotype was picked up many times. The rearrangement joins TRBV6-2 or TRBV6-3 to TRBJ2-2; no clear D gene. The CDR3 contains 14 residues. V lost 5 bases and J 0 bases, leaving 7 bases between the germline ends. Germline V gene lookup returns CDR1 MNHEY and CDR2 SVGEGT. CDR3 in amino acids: CASSIYPNTGELFF. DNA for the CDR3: TGTGCCAGCAGTATCTATCCGAACACCGGGGAGCTGTTTTTT.

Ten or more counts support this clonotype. DNA for the CDR3: TGCAGCGTTGACGGACTAGCGGGGGGATCCGGGGAGCTGTTTTTT. Its protein product is CSVDGLAGGSGELFF. This chain connects TRBV29-1 to TRBJ2-2; TRBD2 agrees at 14 bases. CDR1 is SQVTM, CDR2 ANQGSEA, per germline. This CDR3 contains 15 residues. Germline trimming cut 3 bases from V and 6 bases from J; bases unmatched to any gene: 3.

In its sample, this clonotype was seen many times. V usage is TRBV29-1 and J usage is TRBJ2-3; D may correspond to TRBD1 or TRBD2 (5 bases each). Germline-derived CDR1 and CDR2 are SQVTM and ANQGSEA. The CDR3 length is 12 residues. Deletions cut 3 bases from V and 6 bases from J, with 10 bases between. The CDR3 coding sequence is TGCAGCGTTGAGTTAGGGGACGATACGCAGTATTTT. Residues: CSVELGDDTQYF.

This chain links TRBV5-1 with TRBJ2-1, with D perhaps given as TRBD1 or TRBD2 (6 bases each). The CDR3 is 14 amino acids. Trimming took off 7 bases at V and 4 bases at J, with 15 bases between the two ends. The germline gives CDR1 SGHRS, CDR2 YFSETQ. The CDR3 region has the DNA TGCGCCAGCGCGCCGGGGGCGACTTACAATGAGCAGTTCTTC. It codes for CASAPGATYNEQFF. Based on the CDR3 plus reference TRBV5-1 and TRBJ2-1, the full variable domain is KAGVTQTPRYLIKTRGQQVTLSCSPISGHRSVSWYQQTPGQGLQFLFEYFSETQRNKGNFPGRFSGRQFSNSRSEMNVSTLELGDSALYLCASAPGATYNEQFFGPGTRLTVL.

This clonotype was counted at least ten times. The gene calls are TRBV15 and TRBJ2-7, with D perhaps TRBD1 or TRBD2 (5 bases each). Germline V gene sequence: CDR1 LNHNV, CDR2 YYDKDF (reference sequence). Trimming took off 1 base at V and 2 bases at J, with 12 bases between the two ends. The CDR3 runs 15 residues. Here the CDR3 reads CATSRVGGGAYEQYV. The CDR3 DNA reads TGTGCCACCAGCAGAGTTGGTGGGGGAGCCTACGAGCAGTACGTC.

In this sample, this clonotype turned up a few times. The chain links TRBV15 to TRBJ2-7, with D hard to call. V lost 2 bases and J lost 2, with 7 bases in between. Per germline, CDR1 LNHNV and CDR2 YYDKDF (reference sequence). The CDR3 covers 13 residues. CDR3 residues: CATSRNSAYEQYF. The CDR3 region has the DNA TGTGCCACCAGCAGAAACTCGGCCTACGAGCAGTACTTC.

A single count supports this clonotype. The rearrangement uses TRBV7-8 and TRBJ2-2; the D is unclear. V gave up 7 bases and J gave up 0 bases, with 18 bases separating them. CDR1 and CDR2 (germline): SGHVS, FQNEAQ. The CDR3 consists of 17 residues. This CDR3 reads CASTFPRLLANTGELFF. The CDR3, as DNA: TGTGCCAGCACCTTCCCCCGACTGCTCGCGAACACCGGGGAGCTGTTTTTT.

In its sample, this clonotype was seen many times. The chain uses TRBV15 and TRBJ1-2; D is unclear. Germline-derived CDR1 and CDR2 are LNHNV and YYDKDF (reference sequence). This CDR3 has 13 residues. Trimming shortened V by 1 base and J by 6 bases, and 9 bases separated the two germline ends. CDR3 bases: TGTGCCACCAGCAGAGGGACGGAAGATGGCTACACCTTC. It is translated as CATSRGTEDGYTF.

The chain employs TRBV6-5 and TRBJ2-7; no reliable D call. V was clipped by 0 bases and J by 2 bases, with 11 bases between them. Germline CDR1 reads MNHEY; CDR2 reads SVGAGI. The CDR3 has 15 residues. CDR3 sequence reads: CASSYSPAAPYEQYF. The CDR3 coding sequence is TGTGCCAGCAGTTACTCGCCGGCAGCTCCCTACGAGCAGTACTTC.

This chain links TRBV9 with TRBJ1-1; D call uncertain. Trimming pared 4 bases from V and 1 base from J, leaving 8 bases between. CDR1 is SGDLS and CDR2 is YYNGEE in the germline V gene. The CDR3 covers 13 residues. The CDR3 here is CASSLITNTEAFF. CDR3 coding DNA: TGTGCCAGCAGCTTAATTACGAACACTGAAGCTTTCTTT.

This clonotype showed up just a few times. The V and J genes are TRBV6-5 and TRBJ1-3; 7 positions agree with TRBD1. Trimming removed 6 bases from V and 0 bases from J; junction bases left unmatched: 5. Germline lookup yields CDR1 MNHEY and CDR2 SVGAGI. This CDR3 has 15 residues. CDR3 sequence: CASRRQGDSGNTIYF. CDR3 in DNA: TGTGCCAGCAGACGACAGGGTGACTCTGGAAACACCATATATTTT.

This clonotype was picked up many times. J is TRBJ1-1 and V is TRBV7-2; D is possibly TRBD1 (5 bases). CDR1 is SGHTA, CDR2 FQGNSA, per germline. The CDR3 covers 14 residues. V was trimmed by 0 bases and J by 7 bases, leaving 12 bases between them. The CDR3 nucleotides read TGTGCCAGCAGCTTAGCGTATGATAGGGGTGAAGCTTTCTTT. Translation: CASSLAYDRGEAFF.

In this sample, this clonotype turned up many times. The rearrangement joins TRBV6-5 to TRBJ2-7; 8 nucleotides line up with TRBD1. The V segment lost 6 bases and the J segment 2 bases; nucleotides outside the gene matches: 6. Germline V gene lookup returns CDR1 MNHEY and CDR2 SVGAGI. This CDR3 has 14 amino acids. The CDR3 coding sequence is TGTGCCAGCAGAAGGGACAGGCAGACCTACGAGCAGTACTTC. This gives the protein CASRRDRQTYEQYF.